This T cell receptor (beta chain) was profiled in a study of T cell responses to AZD1222 COVID-19 vaccine (dated by TCRdb to about 2021). Regarding the complete study: A total of 230 or so trial participants underwent TCR sequencing, of whom about 210 received two doses of AZD1222 and about 25 received two doses of the MenACWY control vaccine. Enrollment into the trials was organized by age into subgroups of 18-55, 56-69 and 70-plus years, and those subgroups contained approximately 160, 26 and 62 TCR-sequenced participants, respectively.

In the germline V gene (reference sequence), CDR1 corresponds to MNHNY and CDR2 to SVGAGI. Inclusive of the bounding cysteine and phenylalanine, the CDR3 is 13 residues long. CDR3 DNA is the only sequence kept; it has 39 bases, read in frame from the first base. V loses 5 bases of germline sequence and J loses 0 bases, and the interval between the two ends is 7 bases. Explained via the paper, the time point label denotes: about 28 days (+/-7) after the second vaccine dose. Reading the label with the study, this specimen's treatment or condition is: meningococcal conjugate vaccine given as trial control. The vaccinee samples were drawn from two UK trials, COV001 and COV002, one of which was a single-blind randomized controlled phase 2/3 trial testing AZD1222 (ChAdOx1 nCoV-19) in healthy adults. Trial participant PBMC samples were collected at day 0 and day 28 after the second dose for TCRbeta chain sequencing.

On this clone: No cognate antigen has been identified for it. No much larger clonotype is one base removed from it; base qualities were not supplied.

The paper's findings and limits, for the study overall: The 56-69-year group was small, and its depth increase did not reach significance, likely because of low power. Participants were mostly white British, with more females than males. The authors suggested clonal diversity may have been underestimated. Reportedly, close to half of the unique spike-specific TCRs recognized epitopes lying outside the regions that are mutated in the B.1.351 and B.1.1.7 variants. CD4 TCRs associated with the vaccine covered the entire spike protein, and the dominant responses were in regions 160-218 and 743-854. Conclusions about previously exposed vaccinees were limited because only 5 or 6 AZD1222 recipients were SARS-CoV-2 seropositive at baseline. Because no day 14 peak-response samples were available, the repertoires could be characterized only after the peak T cell response. Spike-specific TCR breadth and depth rose significantly after two AZD1222 doses compared with day 0 and with MenACWY recipients.

The CDR3 regions of human TCRbeta chains were subjected to immunosequencing. Turning to the authors' computational methods: TCRs in the repertoires were matched against a reference library of SARS-CoV-2-specific TCRs that had been generated with the MIRA antigen-specificity platform. Breadth was defined as the fraction of unique TCRs that were SARS-CoV-2-associated, and depth was defined as the fraction of total T cells that were SARS-CoV-2-associated. Using the MIRA data, each spike-specific TCR was mapped to the spike region that the TCR reacts to and placed in a CD4 or CD8 class. Log10-transformed breadth and depth values were compared by one-way ANOVA with Sidak's multiple comparisons tests. Sourced from immuneACCESS, this table was stored by TCRdb with only in-frame sequences that have V and J called. A share of the clones is absent; for the studies checked, an unresolved V gene accounts for under half, and the remainder has no known explanation. That table gives V, J and clone size, and the DNA gave D and trimming. A total of just under 150,000 clones appear in this sample, approximately 91% of them only once. Together, the top ten hold around 5% of the sample.

The sequencing used peripheral blood, collected 28 days after the second dose of the MenACWY control vaccine. The receptor's source is an adult who received the MenACWY meningococcal vaccine as a control. The chain couples TRBV6-6 to TRBJ1-1; the D gene assignment is ambiguous. CDR3 region: CASSRSVNTEAFF. The nucleotides read TGTGCCAGCAGTCGATCGGTGAACACTGAAGCTTTCTTT.